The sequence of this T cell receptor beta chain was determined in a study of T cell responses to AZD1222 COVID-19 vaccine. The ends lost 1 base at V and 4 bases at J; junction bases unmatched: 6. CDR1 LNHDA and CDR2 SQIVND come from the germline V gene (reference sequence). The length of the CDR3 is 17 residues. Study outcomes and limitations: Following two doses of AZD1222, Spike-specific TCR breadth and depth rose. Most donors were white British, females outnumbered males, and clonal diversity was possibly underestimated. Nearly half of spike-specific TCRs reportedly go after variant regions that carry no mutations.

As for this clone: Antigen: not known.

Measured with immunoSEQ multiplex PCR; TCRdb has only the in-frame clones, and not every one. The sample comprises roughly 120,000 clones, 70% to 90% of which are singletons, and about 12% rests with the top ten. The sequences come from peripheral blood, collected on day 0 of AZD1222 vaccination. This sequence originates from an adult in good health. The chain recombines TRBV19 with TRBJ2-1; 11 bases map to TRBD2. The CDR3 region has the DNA TGTGCCAGTAGTATAGGACTAGCGGGGACGGTTTACAATGAGCAGTTCTTC. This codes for CASSIGLAGTVYNEQFF.